This passage covers 21 T cell receptor beta chains from one sample sequenced in a study of blood T cell repertoires in COVID-19. Using immunoSEQ multiplex PCR, the repertoire was profiled, and TCRdb retains in-frame clones only, with some absent. The sample has about 68,000 clones, around 93% seen once. Sequencing was done on a sample of peripheral blood. The receptors shown here come from an older woman with active COVID-19.

The rearrangement links TRBV29-1 to TRBJ2-1, with TRBD2 identical over 8 bases. This CDR3 has 13 residues. V shed 5 bases and J 3 bases; nucleotides not matched to a gene: 3. Germline lookup yields CDR1 SQVTM and CDR2 ANQGSEA. In DNA, the CDR3 is TGCAGCGTTAGCGGGGGAGGCTACAATGAGCAGTTCTTC. Encoded protein: CSVSGGGYNEQFF.

This chain uses TRBV27 with TRBJ2-7; 10 bases align to TRBD1. Trimming cost V 7 bases and J 0 bases; bases outside gene matches: 3. From germline, CDR1 is MNHEY and CDR2 SMNVEV (reference sequence). CDR3 length: 14 amino acids. CDR3 amino acids: CASNRQGASYEQYF. CDR3 bases: TGTGCCAGCAACCGACAGGGGGCCTCCTACGAGCAGTACTTC.

The chain combines TRBV5-1 with TRBJ2-7, with 7 bases lining up with TRBD1. V shed 0 bases, J shed 0 bases, and the junction held 0 bases outside the gene matches. There are 14 residues in the CDR3. Per the germline V gene, CDR1 is SGHRS and CDR2 is YFSETQ. This CDR3 is CASSLGQGSYEQYF. CDR3 DNA: TGCGCCAGCAGCTTGGGACAGGGCTCCTACGAGCAGTACTTC. The complete variable domain, with remaining parts taken from reference TRBV5-1 and TRBJ2-7, reads KAGVTQTPRYLIKTRGQQVTLSCSPISGHRSVSWYQQTPGQGLQFLFEYFSETQRNKGNFPGRFSGRQFSNSRSEMNVSTLELGDSALYLCASSLGQGSYEQYFGPGTRLTVT.

The rearrangement links TRBV11-2 to TRBJ2-1; 8 bases map to TRBD2. Unmatched junction bases numbered 14, after V lost 5 bases and J lost 8 bases. Germline CDR1 and CDR2: SGHAT and FQNNGV. The CDR3 sequence is 16 residues long. The CDR3 DNA follows: TGTGCCAGCAGCACCAACCTGCGCGGGGGGTGGGATGAGCAGTTCTTC. It yields the protein CASSTNLRGGWDEQFF.

The chain recombines TRBV20-1 with TRBJ1-1; D remains ambiguous. Trimming cost V 3 bases and J 0 bases, with 8 bases left between them. The germline V gene has CDR1 DFQATT and CDR2 SNEGSKA (reference sequence). The CDR3 has 13 residues. The CDR3 spells CSASVGLNTEAFF. The CDR3 nucleotides read TGCAGTGCTAGTGTTGGGCTGAACACTGAAGCTTTCTTT.

The CDR3 is CASRTRTGGDTQYF. Here the CDR3 DNA reads TGTGCAAGTCGCACCCGGACAGGGGGCGATACGCAGTATTTT. The chain couples TRBV12-2 to TRBJ2-3; the D call in the table, TRBD1, was not verified against the DNA. TRBV12-2 is tagged as a pseudogene. The CDR3 is made up of 14 amino acids.

V usage is TRBV19 and J usage is TRBJ2-1; D remains ambiguous. V dropped 5 bases and J dropped 9 bases, with 14 bases sitting between them. The CDR3 totals 13 residues. The germline CDR1 and CDR2 sequences are LNHDA and SQIVND (reference sequence). DNA for the CDR3: TGTGCCAGTAGTGTAACCCATAGCCCTGAGCAGTTCTTC. Residues: CASSVTHSPEQFF.

The chain recombines TRBV30 with TRBJ2-1; TRBD2 matches at 9 bases. This CDR3 spans 13 amino acids. Germline CDR1 GTSNPN, CDR2 SVGIG (reference sequence). Germline trimming cut 3 bases from V and 5 bases from J; bases unmatched to any gene: 2. DNA of the CDR3: TGTGCCTGGAGGCTAGCGGGGCACAATGAGCAGTTCTTC. Translation: CAWRLAGHNEQFF.

The chain uses TRBV11-2 and TRBJ2-7; 14 bases agree with TRBD2. V lost 1 base, J lost 5 bases, and 7 bases stayed unmatched. Germline V gene data show CDR1 as SGHAT and CDR2 as FQNNGV. The CDR3 totals 17 residues. CDR3 sequence: CASSLAGLAGVRHEQYF. The CDR3 nucleotides read TGTGCCAGCAGCTTAGCGGGACTAGCGGGAGTTCGCCACGAGCAGTACTTC.

V usage is TRBV28 and J usage is TRBJ2-7; D may be TRBD2 (6 bases). V was cut by 3 bases and J by 5 bases, with 17 bases left in between. In germline, CDR1 is MDHEN, CDR2 SYDVKM. This CDR3 region has 15 residues. CDR3 residues: CASSFRTKKTDEQYF. In DNA, the CDR3 is TGTGCCAGCAGTTTTAGGACTAAGAAGACCGACGAGCAGTACTTC.

This chain uses TRBV2 with TRBJ1-1; a weak D match, TRBD1 (6 bases). Germline CDR1 and CDR2: SNHLY and FYNNEI. The CDR3 length is 14 residues. V was shortened by 7 bases and J by 1 base, with 13 bases between the two germline ends. CDR3 in amino acids: CASNGRTANTEAFF. The CDR3 DNA reads TGTGCCAGCAATGGTCGGACAGCGAACACTGAAGCTTTCTTT.

The chain combines TRBV5-1 with TRBJ2-7, with TRBD2 as a possible D gene (5 bases). The CDR3 runs to 14 residues. V lost 3 bases to trimming and J lost 4 bases, with 14 bases between them. Germline assignment: CDR1 SGHRS and CDR2 YFSETQ. In DNA, the CDR3 is TGCGCCAGCAGCTCACTAGATCGCGGGTACGAGCAGTACTTC. It is translated as CASSSLDRGYEQYF.

V and J are TRBV5-6 and TRBJ2-3, with D possibly being TRBD1 (6 bases). Germline assignment: CDR1 SGHDT and CDR2 YYEEEE. V lost 1 base and J lost 0, with 12 bases in between. CDR3 length: 16 residues. This CDR3 reads CASSLFGQTSTDTQYF. The CDR3 region has the DNA TGTGCCAGCAGCTTGTTCGGACAGACTAGCACAGATACGCAGTATTTT.

This chain uses TRBV27 with TRBJ1-5; no reliable D call. V lost 6 bases to trimming and J lost 0 bases, with 12 bases between them. Looked up from germline, CDR1 is MNHEY and CDR2 is SMNVEV (reference sequence). The CDR3 is 15 amino acids. This CDR3 reads CASREGELSNQPQHF. CDR3 DNA: TGTGCCAGCAGAGAAGGAGAGCTTAGCAATCAGCCCCAGCATTTT.

The chain is built from TRBV12-5 and TRBJ2-3; 8 bases map to TRBD2. The CDR3 sequence is 15 residues long. The V and J ends lost 1 base and 2 bases, in that order; junction bases with no gene match: 2. Germline V gene sequence: CDR1 LGHNT, CDR2 FRNRAP. CDR3 residues: CASGLGAGDTDTQYF. CDR3 nucleotides: TGTGCTAGTGGTTTGGGAGCGGGAGACACAGATACGCAGTATTTT.

This chain joins TRBV9 and TRBJ1-6; 7 nucleotides agree with TRBD1. Per the germline V gene, CDR1 is SGDLS and CDR2 is YYNGEE. CDR3 size: 15 residues. The V gene end was trimmed by 4 bases and the J gene end by 2 bases; junction bases not matched to a gene: 3. The CDR3 DNA is TGTGCCAGCAGCCGGGACAGTCCCTATAATTCACCCCTCCACTTT. Protein product: CASSRDSPYNSPLHF.

V and J are TRBV7-2 and TRBJ2-1; tentative D call: TRBD2 (5 bases). The CDR3 has 11 residues. Trimming shortened V by 5 bases and J by 6 bases, and 5 bases separated the two germline ends. Per germline, CDR1 SGHTA and CDR2 FQGNSA. The CDR3 here is CASSGLNEQFF. CDR3 DNA: TGTGCCAGCAGCGGACTCAATGAGCAGTTCTTC. The full variable domain, its missing parts supplied by reference TRBV7-2 and TRBJ2-1, is GAGVSQSPSNKVTEKGKDVELRCDPISGHTALYWYRQSLGQGLEFLIYFQGNSAPDKSGLPSDRFSAERTGGSVSTLTIQRTQQEDSAVYLCASSGLNEQFFGPGTRLTVL.

The chain carries TRBV5-5 and TRBJ2-1, with D possibly matching TRBD2 (5 bases). Between the trimmed V and J ends, which lost 5 bases and 3 bases, there was a span of 9 bases. The CDR3 sequence is 13 residues long. Germline CDR1 and CDR2: SGHKS and YYEKEE (reference sequence). The CDR3 here is CASRGVDYNEQFF. The CDR3 bases are TGTGCCAGCAGGGGAGTGGACTACAATGAGCAGTTCTTC.

This chain links TRBV11-2 with TRBJ1-1; D perhaps matches TRBD1 (5 bases). This CDR3 spans 14 amino acids. With 4 bases removed from V and 5 bases from J, the gap between germline ends came to 14 bases. Germline CDR1 reads SGHAT; CDR2 reads FQNNGV. The chain's CDR3 is CASSSPPGGTEAFF. The CDR3 DNA sequence: TGTGCCAGCAGCTCCCCCCCGGGGGGGACTGAAGCTTTCTTT.

The chain employs TRBV21-1 and TRBJ1-4; the DNA was not used to check the table's D call, TRBD1. TRBV21-1 is shown as a pseudogene. There are 20 residues in the CDR3. CDR3 coding DNA: TGTGCCAGCAGAAGATCTTCAGGACAGAGCTCAAAGGAATTTAATGAAAAACTGTTTTTT. Translation gives CASRRSSGQSSKEFNEKLFF.

This clone was picked up a small number of times. The rearrangement uses TRBV5-4 and TRBJ2-4; TRBD1 aligns across 10 bases. With V trimmed by 2 bases and J by 7 bases, 12 bases remained unmatched. CDR1 and CDR2 from the germline V gene are SGHNT and YYREEE (reference sequence). CDR3 length equals 17 residues. The CDR3 reads CASSFGGSGQGRNIQYF. CDR3 nucleotides: TGTGCCAGCAGCTTCGGGGGATCGGGACAGGGGAGGAACATTCAGTACTTC.